A single sample is the source of the 17 T cell receptor beta chains below, sequenced in a study of blood T cell repertoires in COVID-19. Here immunoSEQ multiplex PCR was the method, and the copy in TCRdb shows in-frame clones only, minus some. The sample records roughly 120,000 clones, roughly 85% being singletons. The sequenced sample was peripheral blood. Receptor source: a man aged 40-49 years with acute or convalescent COVID-19.

The chain employs TRBV19 and TRBJ1-2; 8 bases line up with TRBD1. The CDR3 totals 13 residues. With V trimmed by 5 bases and J by 7 bases, 6 bases remained unmatched. CDR1 is LNHDA, CDR2 SQIVND, per germline (reference sequence). The DNA of the CDR3 is TGTGCCAGTAGTGTGGACAGGGCAGGTGGCTACACCTTC. Protein product: CASSVDRAGGYTF.

The chain is built from TRBV5-1 and TRBJ1-5, with D maybe TRBD1 (5 bases). The V and J ends lost 6 bases and 2 bases respectively, with 12 bases between them. This CDR3 region has 14 residues. CDR1 is SGHRS, CDR2 YFSETQ, per germline. CDR3 sequence: CASKAGQGNQPQHF. The CDR3 bases are TGCGCCAGCAAAGCAGGGCAGGGCAATCAGCCCCAGCATTTT. The full variable domain, its missing parts supplied by reference TRBV5-1 and TRBJ1-5, is KAGVTQTPRYLIKTRGQQVTLSCSPISGHRSVSWYQQTPGQGLQFLFEYFSETQRNKGNFPGRFSGRQFSNSRSEMNVSTLELGDSALYLCASKAGQGNQPQHFGDGTRLSIL.

This clone has just a few counts. V gene TRBV10-3 combines with J gene TRBJ1-1; 7 positions match TRBD1. The CDR3 covers 14 residues. The germline V gene encodes CDR1 ENHRY and CDR2 SYGVKD. Losses at the gene ends were 6 bases for V and 2 bases for J; bases not matched to a gene: 6. Here the CDR3 reads CAIRKGQKNTEAFF. The CDR3 DNA reads TGTGCCATCAGGAAGGGACAGAAAAACACTGAAGCTTTCTTT.

The rearrangement uses TRBV11-2 and TRBJ2-1, with D perhaps matching TRBD1 (5 bases). The CDR3 is made up of 17 amino acids. The germline V gene has CDR1 SGHAT and CDR2 FQNNGV. V shed 4 bases and J shed 0 bases, with 16 bases lying between them. DNA for the CDR3: TGTGCCAGCAGCTCTACCACAGGTACATTCTCCTACAATGAGCAGTTCTTC. Encoded protein: CASSSTTGTFSYNEQFF.

The chain uses TRBV5-4 and TRBJ2-1, with 11 bases fitting TRBD2. Germline V CDR1 and CDR2: SGHNT, YYREEE (reference sequence). This CDR3 has 16 amino acids. The trim removed 4 bases at V and 7 bases at J, leaving 10 bases unmatched. The chain's CDR3 is CASSELAGGLGNEQFF. CDR3 DNA: TGTGCCAGCAGCGAGTTAGCGGGGGGGCTGGGGAATGAGCAGTTCTTC.

The V gene is TRBV3-1 (or the pseudogene TRBV3-2), the J gene TRBJ2-7; 12 bases align to TRBD2. CDR3 size: 16 residues. The germline V gene has CDR1 LGHDT and CDR2 YNNKEL (reference sequence). V trimming: 3 bases; J trimming: 0 bases; junction bases outside the gene matches: 3. The DNA for the CDR3 is TGTGCCAGCAGCCACTCTAGCGGGAGGGCCTCCTACGAGCAGTACTTC. It encodes CASSHSSGRASYEQYF.

The CDR3 DNA reads as TGTGCCAGCTCACCGGACAGGGGTCTTCAGCCCCAGCATTTT. It encodes CASSPDRGLQPQHF. The chain employs TRBV18 and TRBJ1-5; 9 bases map to TRBD1. V was clipped by 3 bases and J by 6 bases; unmatched bases: 3. Germline lookup yields CDR1 KGHSH and CDR2 LQKENI. The CDR3 consists of 14 residues.

DNA of the CDR3: TGTGCCAGCAGCTTAAGAGAGGGACTAGCCACAGATACGCAGTATTTT. Translated: CASSLREGLATDTQYF. The rearrangement links TRBV7-9 to TRBJ2-3; 9 nucleotides agree with TRBD2. The CDR3 is 16 residues long. Germline CDR1 reads SEHNR; CDR2 reads FQNEAQ (reference sequence). The ends lost 2 bases at V and 2 bases at J; junction bases unmatched: 5.

The chain carries TRBV7-3 and TRBJ2-3; 14 positions agree with TRBD2. The CDR3 contains 20 residues. J gave up 1 base and V 5 bases, and 14 bases lay outside the gene matches. Germline V gene lookup returns CDR1 SGHTA and CDR2 FQGTGA. In DNA form, the CDR3 reads TGTGCCAGCAGCCCAGGCGGGACTAGCGGGGGTACCATCGGCACAGATACGCAGTATTTT. Translation gives CASSPGGTSGGTIGTDTQYF.

This clone was detected once. The chain recombines TRBV10-3 with TRBJ1-5, with D tentatively TRBD1 (6 bases). This CDR3 has 13 amino acids. CDR1 is ENHRY and CDR2 is SYGVKD in the germline V gene. The V gene lost 3 bases and the J gene lost 5 bases, with 8 bases spanning the gap. The CDR3 DNA is TGTGCCATCAGTGAAGGGGGTTATCAGCCCCAGCATTTT. The encoded protein is CAISEGGYQPQHF.

This sequence joins TRBV29-1 and TRBJ2-7; the match to TRBD2 covers 7 bases. CDR3 length equals 12 residues. Germline CDR1 is SQVTM and CDR2 is ANQGSEA. The trim removed 6 bases at V and 4 bases at J, leaving 6 bases unmatched. DNA for the CDR3: TGCAGCGTGCGGGGGTTACCTTACGAGCAGTACTTC. This sequence encodes CSVRGLPYEQYF.

The chain joins TRBV27 to TRBJ1-3; D uncertain. V was clipped by 0 bases and J by 4 bases, with 13 bases between them. The CDR3 loop spans 16 amino acids. Germline V gives CDR1 MNHEY, CDR2 SMNVEV (reference sequence). The chain's CDR3 is CASSLSSVMWGNTIYF. CDR3 DNA sequence: TGTGCCAGCAGTTTATCGTCGGTTATGTGGGGAAACACCATATATTTT.

The chain is built from TRBV6-1 and TRBJ2-7; 7 nucleotides match TRBD2. V trimming: 4 bases; J trimming: 0 bases; junction bases outside the gene matches: 12. Looked up from germline, CDR1 is MNHNS and CDR2 is SASEGT. CDR3 length: 17 residues. The CDR3 protein is CASSGPPRGGSSYEQYF. The DNA of the CDR3 is TGTGCCAGCAGTGGGCCCCCGCGGGGAGGGAGCTCCTACGAGCAGTACTTC.

The chain links TRBV19 to TRBJ2-3; TRBD2 agrees at 7 bases. J lost 1 base, V lost 8 bases, and 6 bases had no gene match. The CDR3 contains 14 residues. The germline CDR1 and CDR2 sequences are LNHDA and SQIVND (reference sequence). The CDR3 sequence is CASWSSGRTDTQYF. DNA for the CDR3: TGTGCCAGTTGGTCTAGCGGCCGCACAGATACGCAGTATTTT.

The chain joins TRBV19 to TRBJ2-5; 8 nucleotides align to TRBD1. Germline V lookup: CDR1 LNHDA, CDR2 SQIVND (reference sequence). The CDR3 spans 16 residues. Losses at the gene ends were 5 bases for V and 5 bases for J; bases not matched to a gene: 13. The CDR3 reads CASSPRTGRGGETQYF. In DNA, the CDR3 is TGTGCCAGTAGTCCCCGGACAGGGCGGGGTGGGGAGACCCAGTACTTC. The full variable domain, completed using reference TRBV19 and TRBJ2-5, is DGGITQSPKYLFRKEGQNVTLSCEQNLNHDAMYWYRQDPGQGLRLIYYSQIVNDFQKGDIAEGYSVSREKKESFPLTVTSAQKNPTAFYLCASSPRTGRGGETQYFGPGTRLLVL.

The chain uses TRBV27 and TRBJ1-1; TRBD1 matches 9 bases. The ends lost 5 bases at V and 4 bases at J; junction bases unmatched: 8. CDR1 is MNHEY, CDR2 SMNVEV, per germline (reference sequence). The CDR3 sequence is 15 residues long. The CDR3 loop is CASSPYDRGSTEAFF. CDR3 DNA: TGTGCCAGCAGTCCCTACGACAGGGGGAGCACTGAAGCTTTCTTT.

The chain couples TRBV25-1 to TRBJ2-1; TRBD2 matches at 8 bases. With 3 bases clipped from V and 12 bases from J, the junction kept 19 bases outside the gene matches. This CDR3 is built from 17 residues. The germline CDR1 and CDR2 sequences are MGHDK and SYGVNS. CDR3 DNA sequence: TGTGCCAGCAGTGACACCACTAGCGGAGGCGATGGGTTTCCGCAGTTCTTC. This codes for CASSDTTSGGDGFPQFF.